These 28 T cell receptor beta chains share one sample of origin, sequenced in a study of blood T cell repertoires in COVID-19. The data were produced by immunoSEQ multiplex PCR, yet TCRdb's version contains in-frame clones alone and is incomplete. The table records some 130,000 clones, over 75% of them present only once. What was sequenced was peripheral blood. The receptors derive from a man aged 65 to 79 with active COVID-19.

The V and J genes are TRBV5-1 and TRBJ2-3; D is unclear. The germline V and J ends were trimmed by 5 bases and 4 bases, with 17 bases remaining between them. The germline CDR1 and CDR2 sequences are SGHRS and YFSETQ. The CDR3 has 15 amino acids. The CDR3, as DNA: TGCGCCAGCAGAGAGGTGGTGGTAGTCCCAGATACGCAGTATTTT. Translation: CASREVVVVPDTQYF.

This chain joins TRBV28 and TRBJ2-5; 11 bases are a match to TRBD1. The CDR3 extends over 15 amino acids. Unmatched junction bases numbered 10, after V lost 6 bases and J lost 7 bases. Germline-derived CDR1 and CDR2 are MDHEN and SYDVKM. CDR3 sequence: CASRTGQGVLGTQYF. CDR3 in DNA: TGTGCCAGCAGGACGGGACAGGGGGTGCTGGGGACCCAGTACTTC.

The CDR3 DNA sequence: TGTGCCAGCCGCCCGAGGGCGGCCAATGAGCAGTTCTTC. It translates to CASRPRAANEQFF. The chain uses TRBV19 and TRBJ2-1; D perhaps matches TRBD2 (5 bases). This CDR3 has 13 residues. Germline CDR1 reads LNHDA; CDR2 reads SQIVND (reference sequence). The ends were cut back, 9 bases at V and 6 bases at J, with 15 bases in the middle.

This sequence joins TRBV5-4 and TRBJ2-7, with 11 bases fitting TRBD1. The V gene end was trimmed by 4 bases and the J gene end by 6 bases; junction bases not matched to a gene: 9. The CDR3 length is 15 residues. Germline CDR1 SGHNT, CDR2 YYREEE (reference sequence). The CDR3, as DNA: TGTGCCAGCAGCCCCGTGGGACAGGGGGGCGGCGAGCAGTACTTC. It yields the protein CASSPVGQGGGEQYF. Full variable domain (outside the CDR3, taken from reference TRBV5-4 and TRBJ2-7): ETGVTQSPTHLIKTRGQQVTLRCSSQSGHNTVSWYQQALGQGPQFIFQYYREEENGRGNFPPRFSGLQFPNYSSELNVNALELDDSALYLCASSPVGQGGGEQYFGPGTRLTVT.

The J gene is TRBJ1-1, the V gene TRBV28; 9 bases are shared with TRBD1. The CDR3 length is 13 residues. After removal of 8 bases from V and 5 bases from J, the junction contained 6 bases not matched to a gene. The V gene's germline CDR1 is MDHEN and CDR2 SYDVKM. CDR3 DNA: TGTGCCAGCGTGAGGACAGGGGTTACTGAAGCTTTCTTT. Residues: CASVRTGVTEAFF.

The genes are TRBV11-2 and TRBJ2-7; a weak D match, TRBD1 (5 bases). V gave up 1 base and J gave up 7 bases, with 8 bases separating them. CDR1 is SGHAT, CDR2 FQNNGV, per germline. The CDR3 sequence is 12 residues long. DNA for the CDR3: TGTGCCAGCAGCTTAGGGACACCAGAGCAGTACTTC. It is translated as CASSLGTPEQYF.

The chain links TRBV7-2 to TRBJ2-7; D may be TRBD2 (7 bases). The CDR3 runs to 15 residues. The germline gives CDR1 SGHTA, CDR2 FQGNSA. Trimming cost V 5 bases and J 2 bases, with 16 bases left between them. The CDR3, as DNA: TGTGCCAGCAGCACCCCCCGGGGGGCCCCCTACGAGCAGTACTTC. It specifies CASSTPRGAPYEQYF.

The CDR3, as DNA: TGTGCCAGCTCACCCACCGACCTAACAGGGTTGAGAGCCGGGGAGCTGTTTTTT. Protein product: CASSPTDLTGLRAGELFF. The chain is built from TRBV18 and TRBJ2-2, with a possible D match to TRBD1 (6 bases). The CDR3 has 18 residues. Germline loops: CDR1 KGHSH, CDR2 LQKENI. The ends were cut back, 3 bases at V and 6 bases at J, with 23 bases in the middle.

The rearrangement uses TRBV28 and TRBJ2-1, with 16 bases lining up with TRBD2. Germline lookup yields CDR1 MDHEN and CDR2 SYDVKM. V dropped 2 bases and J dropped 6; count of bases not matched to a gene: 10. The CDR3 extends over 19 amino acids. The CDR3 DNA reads TGTGCCAGCAGTTTAGACCCGGGACTAGCGGGAGGGCCGGGCAATGAGCAGTTCTTC. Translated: CASSLDPGLAGGPGNEQFF. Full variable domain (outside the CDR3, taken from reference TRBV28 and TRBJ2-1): DVKVTQSSRYLVKRTGEKVFLECVQDMDHENMFWYRQDPGLGLRLIYFSYDVKMKEKGDIPEGYSVSREKKERFSLILESASTNQTSMYLCASSLDPGLAGGPGNEQFFGPGTRLTVL.

The chain's CDR3 is CASSPGQGAHYGYTF. The CDR3 DNA sequence: TGTGCCAGCAGCCCCGGACAGGGGGCCCACTATGGCTACACCTTC. The chain carries TRBV7-2 and TRBJ1-2; TRBD1 matches at 11 bases. Trimming took 5 bases from V and 3 from J; bases not matched to a gene: 5. From germline, CDR1 is SGHTA and CDR2 FQGNSA. The length of the CDR3 is 15 residues. Based on the CDR3 plus reference TRBV7-2 and TRBJ1-2, the full variable domain is GAGVSQSPSNKVTEKGKDVELRCDPISGHTALYWYRQSLGQGLEFLIYFQGNSAPDKSGLPSDRFSAERTGGSVSTLTIQRTQQEDSAVYLCASSPGQGAHYGYTFGSGTRLTVV.

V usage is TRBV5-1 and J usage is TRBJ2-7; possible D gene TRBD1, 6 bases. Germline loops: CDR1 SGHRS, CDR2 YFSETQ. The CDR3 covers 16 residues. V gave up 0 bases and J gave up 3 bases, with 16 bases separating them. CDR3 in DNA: TGCGCCAGCAGCTTGGGGGGACACAGCCCCTTCTACGAGCAGTACTTC. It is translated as CASSLGGHSPFYEQYF.

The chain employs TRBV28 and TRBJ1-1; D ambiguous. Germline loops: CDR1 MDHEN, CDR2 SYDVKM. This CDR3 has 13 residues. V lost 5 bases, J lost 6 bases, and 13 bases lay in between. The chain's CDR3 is CASSTNPLAEAFF. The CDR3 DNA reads TGTGCCAGCAGTACAAACCCTTTGGCTGAAGCTTTCTTT.

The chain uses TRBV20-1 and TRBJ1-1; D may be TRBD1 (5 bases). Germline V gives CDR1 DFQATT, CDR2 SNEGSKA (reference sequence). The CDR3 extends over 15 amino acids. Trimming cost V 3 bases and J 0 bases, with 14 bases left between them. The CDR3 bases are TGCAGTGCTAGTGGGGGGACTTCTATGAACACTGAAGCTTTCTTT. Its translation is CSASGGTSMNTEAFF.

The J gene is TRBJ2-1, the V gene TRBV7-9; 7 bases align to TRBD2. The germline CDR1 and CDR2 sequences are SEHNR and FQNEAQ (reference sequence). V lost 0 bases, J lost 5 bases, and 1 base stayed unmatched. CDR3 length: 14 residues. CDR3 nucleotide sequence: TGTGCCAGCAGCTTAGCGGGGGGGGACAATGAGCAGTTCTTC. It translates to CASSLAGGDNEQFF.

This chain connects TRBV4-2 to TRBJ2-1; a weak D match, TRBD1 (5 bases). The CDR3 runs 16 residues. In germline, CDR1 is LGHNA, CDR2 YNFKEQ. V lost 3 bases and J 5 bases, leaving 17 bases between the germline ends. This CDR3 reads CASSQSRAGKNNEQFF. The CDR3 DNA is TGTGCCAGCAGCCAGAGCAGGGCAGGGAAAAACAATGAGCAGTTCTTC.

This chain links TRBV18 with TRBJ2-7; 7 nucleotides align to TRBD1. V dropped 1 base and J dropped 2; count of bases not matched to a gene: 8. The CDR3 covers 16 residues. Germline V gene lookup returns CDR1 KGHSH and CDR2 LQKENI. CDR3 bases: TGTGCCAGCTCACCACGGACAGGTGACACCCCCTACGAGCAGTACTTC. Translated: CASSPRTGDTPYEQYF.

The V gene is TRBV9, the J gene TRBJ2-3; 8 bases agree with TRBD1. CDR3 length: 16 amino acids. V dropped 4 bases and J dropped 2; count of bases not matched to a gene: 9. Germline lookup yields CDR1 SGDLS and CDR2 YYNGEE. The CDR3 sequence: CASSPSQGAATDTQYF. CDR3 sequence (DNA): TGTGCCAGCAGCCCAAGCCAGGGGGCGGCCACAGATACGCAGTATTTT.

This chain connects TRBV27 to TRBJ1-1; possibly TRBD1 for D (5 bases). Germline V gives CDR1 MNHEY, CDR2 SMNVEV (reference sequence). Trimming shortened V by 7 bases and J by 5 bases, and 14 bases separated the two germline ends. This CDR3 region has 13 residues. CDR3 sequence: CASTTWGGTEAFF. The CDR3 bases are TGTGCCAGCACCACCTGGGGGGGGACTGAAGCTTTCTTT.

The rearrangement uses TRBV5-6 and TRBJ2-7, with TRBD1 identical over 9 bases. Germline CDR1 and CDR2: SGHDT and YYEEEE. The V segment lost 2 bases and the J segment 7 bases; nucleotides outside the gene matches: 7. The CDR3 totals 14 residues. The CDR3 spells CASSFGTGLGEQYF. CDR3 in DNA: TGTGCCAGCAGCTTTGGGACAGGGTTGGGAGAGCAGTACTTC.

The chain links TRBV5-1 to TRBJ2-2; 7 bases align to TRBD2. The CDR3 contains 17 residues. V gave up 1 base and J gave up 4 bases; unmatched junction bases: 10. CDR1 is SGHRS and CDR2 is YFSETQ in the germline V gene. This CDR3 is CASSLPLAADTTGELFF. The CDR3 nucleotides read TGCGCCAGCAGCTTGCCGCTAGCGGCTGATACCACCGGGGAGCTGTTTTTT.

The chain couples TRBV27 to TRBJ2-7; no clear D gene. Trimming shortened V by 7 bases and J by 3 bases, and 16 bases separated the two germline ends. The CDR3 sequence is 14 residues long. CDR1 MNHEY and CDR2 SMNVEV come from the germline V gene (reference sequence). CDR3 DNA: TGTGCCAGCATCCCCGGGTCGGCGGACTACGAGCAGTACTTC. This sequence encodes CASIPGSADYEQYF.

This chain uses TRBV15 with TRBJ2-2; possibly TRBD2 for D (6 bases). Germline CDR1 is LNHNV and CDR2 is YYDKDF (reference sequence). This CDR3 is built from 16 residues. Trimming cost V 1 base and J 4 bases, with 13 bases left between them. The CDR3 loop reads CATSRGRGGGTGELFF. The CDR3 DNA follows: TGTGCCACCAGCAGAGGCCGGGGAGGAGGCACCGGGGAGCTGTTTTTT.

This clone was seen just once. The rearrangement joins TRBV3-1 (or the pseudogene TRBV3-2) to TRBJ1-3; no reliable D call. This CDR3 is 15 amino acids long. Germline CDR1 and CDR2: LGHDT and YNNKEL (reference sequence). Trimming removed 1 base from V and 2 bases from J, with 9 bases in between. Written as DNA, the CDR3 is TGTGCCAGCAGCCAAGGGGGAGCCCCTGGAAACACCATATATTTT. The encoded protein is CASSQGGAPGNTIYF.

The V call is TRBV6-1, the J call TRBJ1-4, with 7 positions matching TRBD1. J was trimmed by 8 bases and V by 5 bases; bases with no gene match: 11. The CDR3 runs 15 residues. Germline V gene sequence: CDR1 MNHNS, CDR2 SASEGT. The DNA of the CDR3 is TGTGCCAGCAGTTTACCAGCAGGGGGTTGGGAAAAACTGTTTTTT. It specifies CASSLPAGGWEKLFF.

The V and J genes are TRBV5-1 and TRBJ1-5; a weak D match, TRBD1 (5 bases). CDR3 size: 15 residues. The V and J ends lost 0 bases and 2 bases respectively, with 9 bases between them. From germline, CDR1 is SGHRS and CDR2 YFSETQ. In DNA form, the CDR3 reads TGCGCCAGCAGCTTGGAGGGGATCGGCAATCAGCCCCAGCATTTT. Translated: CASSLEGIGNQPQHF.

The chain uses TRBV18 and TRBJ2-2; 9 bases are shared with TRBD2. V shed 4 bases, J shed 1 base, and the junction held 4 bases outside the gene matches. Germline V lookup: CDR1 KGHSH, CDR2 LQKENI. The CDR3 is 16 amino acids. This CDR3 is CASSLLAGENTGELFF. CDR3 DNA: TGTGCCAGCTCACTTTTAGCGGGAGAGAACACCGGGGAGCTGTTTTTT.

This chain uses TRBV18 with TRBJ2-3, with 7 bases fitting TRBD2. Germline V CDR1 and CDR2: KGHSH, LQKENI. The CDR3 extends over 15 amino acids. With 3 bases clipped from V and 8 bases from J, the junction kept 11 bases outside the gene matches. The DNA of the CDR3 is TGTGCCAGCTCACCGGAAACGGGAGGATCCAGTACGCAGTATTTT. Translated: CASSPETGGSSTQYF.

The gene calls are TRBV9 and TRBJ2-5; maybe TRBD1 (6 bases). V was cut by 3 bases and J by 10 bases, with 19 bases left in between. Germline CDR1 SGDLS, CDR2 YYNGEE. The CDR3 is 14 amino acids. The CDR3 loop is CASSGGRQGGIQYF. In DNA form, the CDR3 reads TGTGCCAGCAGCGGAGGGCGCCAAGGGGGTATCCAGTACTTC. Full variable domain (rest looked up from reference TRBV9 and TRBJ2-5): DSGVTQTPKHLITATGQRVTLRCSPRSGDLSVYWYQQSLDQGLQFLIQYYNGEERAKGNILERFSAQQFPDLHSELNLSSLELGDSALYFCASSGGRQGGIQYFGPGTRLLVL.